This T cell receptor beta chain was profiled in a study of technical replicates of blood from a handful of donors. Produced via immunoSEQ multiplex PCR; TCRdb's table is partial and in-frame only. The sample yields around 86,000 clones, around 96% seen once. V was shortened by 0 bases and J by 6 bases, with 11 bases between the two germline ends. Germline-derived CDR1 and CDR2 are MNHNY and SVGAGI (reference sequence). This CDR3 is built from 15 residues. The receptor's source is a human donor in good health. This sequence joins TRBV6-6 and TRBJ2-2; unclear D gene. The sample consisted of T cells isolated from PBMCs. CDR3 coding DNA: TGTGCCAGCAGTTACTCGACGACGGGTTCCGGGGAGCTGTTTTTT. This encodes CASSYSTTGSGELFF.